These 30 T cell receptor beta chains share one sample of origin, sequenced in a study of identical twins. Each CDR3 protein gets one entry after TCRdb re-called the 5' RACE reads with MiXCR. The sample contains more than 400,000 distinct CDR3 sequences, about 16% of which appear only once. This sample also belongs to another study, concerning yellow fever vaccine responses in identical twins.

The sample comprised CD4+ T cells sorted from blood. The receptors shown here come from a woman younger than 35 in good health.

This clonotype has a count of ten or more. This chain connects TRBV4-2 to TRBJ2-1; 11 positions agree with TRBD2. Germline assignment: CDR1 LGHNA and CDR2 YNFKEQ. CDR3 size: 16 residues. Losses at the gene ends were 2 bases for V and 4 bases for J; bases not matched to a gene: 4. CDR3 loop: CASSQQASGGYNEQFF. The CDR3 DNA reads TGTGCCAGCAGCCAACAAGCTAGCGGGGGGTACAATGAGCAGTTCTTC.

The V and J genes are TRBV20-1 and TRBJ2-7; 10 bases fit TRBD1. With 0 bases clipped from V and 5 bases from J, the junction kept 7 bases outside the gene matches. Germline values: CDR1 DFQATT, CDR2 SNEGSKA (reference sequence). This CDR3 is 15 amino acids long. CDR3 amino acids: CSARDQTGGVHEQYF. For the CDR3, the DNA is TGCAGTGCTAGAGATCAGACAGGGGGCGTGCACGAGCAGTACTTC.

This clonotype was counted between two and nine times. The chain couples TRBV12-5 to TRBJ1-1, with D unresolved. Germline V gene sequence: CDR1 LGHNT, CDR2 FRNRAP. V lost 7 bases and J lost 2, with 8 bases in between. This CDR3 region has 12 residues. The CDR3 here is CASEWVNTEAFF. The CDR3 nucleotides are TGTGCTAGTGAATGGGTCAACACTGAAGCTTTCTTT.

A few counts support this clonotype. This chain links TRBV3-1 with TRBJ1-2; D uncertain. From germline, CDR1 is LGHDT and CDR2 YNNKEL (reference sequence). V gave up 2 bases and J gave up 1 base, with 8 bases separating them. The CDR3 is made up of 14 amino acids. CDR3 sequence reads: CASSQRGSNYGYTF. The CDR3 region has the DNA TGTGCCAGCAGCCAACGAGGGAGTAACTATGGCTACACCTTC.

The chain carries TRBV12-3 or TRBV12-4 and TRBJ2-5, with D possibly TRBD2 on 6 matching bases. The CDR3 consists of 13 residues. The ends were cut back, 5 bases at V and 1 base at J, with 8 bases in the middle. The CDR3: CASSKRAQETQYF. The CDR3 DNA reads TGTGCCAGCAGTAAGCGGGCCCAAGAGACCCAGTACTTC.

This clonotype turned up a few times. The V call is TRBV6-1, the J call TRBJ2-5; 10 positions match TRBD1. V lost 7 bases to trimming and J lost 1 base; unmatched junction nucleotides: 12. The CDR3 is 17 amino acids. CDR1 MNHNS and CDR2 SASEGT come from the germline V gene. The CDR3 region is CASTKNRDRGFQETQYF. In DNA form, the CDR3 reads TGTGCCAGCACAAAGAACCGGGACAGGGGTTTCCAAGAGACCCAGTACTTC.

This chain uses TRBV15 with TRBJ2-3; no clear D gene. Germline V lookup: CDR1 LNHNV, CDR2 YYDKDF (reference sequence). The CDR3 is 13 residues long. V was pared by 0 bases and J by 6 bases, with 7 bases between. The CDR3 here is CATSRDPGDTQYF. CDR3 DNA sequence: TGTGCCACCAGCAGAGATCCTGGTGATACGCAGTATTTT. The variable domain in full, completed from reference TRBV15 and TRBJ2-3, reads DAMVIQNPRYQVTQFGKPVTLSCSQTLNHNVMYWYQQKSSQAPKLLFHYYDKDFNNEADTPDNFQSRRPNTSFCFLDIRSPGLGDTAMYLCATSRDPGDTQYFGPGTRLTVL.

This clonotype turned up a few times. This rearrangement joins TRBV5-6 to TRBJ2-2, with D possibly TRBD1 on 6 matching bases. Trimming took 5 bases from V and 2 from J, leaving 19 bases between them. Germline CDR1 is SGHDT and CDR2 is YYEEEE. This CDR3 has 17 amino acids. The CDR3 nucleotides are TGTGCCAGCAGTTCCATCCCGGGACAACGAAACACCGGGGAGCTGTTTTTT. Amino acid sequence: CASSSIPGQRNTGELFF.

The chain is built from TRBV19 and TRBJ2-2, with D possibly matching TRBD1 (5 bases). The CDR3 is made up of 16 amino acids. CDR1 and CDR2 from the germline V gene are LNHDA and SQIVND (reference sequence). Deletions cut 5 bases from V and 0 bases from J, with 13 bases between. CDR3 sequence: CASSLLGATNTGELFF. Written as DNA, the CDR3 is TGTGCCAGTAGTCTCCTTGGGGCCACGAACACCGGGGAGCTGTTTTTT.

The CDR3 DNA is TGTGCCAGCAGGGGAGCGAAGCAAGAGACCCAGTACTTC. Residues: CASRGAKQETQYF. The genes are TRBV2 and TRBJ2-5, with TRBD2 as a possible D gene (5 bases). Germline values: CDR1 SNHLY, CDR2 FYNNEI. Trimming cost V 6 bases and J 2 bases, with 10 bases left between them. The CDR3 is 13 residues long. Drawing the rest from reference TRBV2 and TRBJ2-5, the complete variable domain is EPEVTQTPSHQVTQMGQEVILRCVPISNHLYFYWYRQILGQKVEFLVSFYNNEISEKSEIFDDQFSVERPDGSNFTLKIRSTKLEDSAMYFCASRGAKQETQYFGPGTRLLVL.

This clonotype occurred a few times. In DNA form, the CDR3 reads TGTGCCAGCAGTGAAGAAGTTCAGAACCAAGAGACCCAGTACTTC. It encodes CASSEEVQNQETQYF. This chain joins TRBV2 and TRBJ2-5; D uncertain. V lost 1 base, J lost 0 bases, and 9 bases lay in between. The CDR3 contains 15 residues. The germline CDR1 and CDR2 sequences are SNHLY and FYNNEI.

This clonotype was detected a few times. This chain uses TRBV10-1 with TRBJ2-7; 7 bases fit TRBD1. The CDR3 has 14 amino acids. The V segment lost 4 bases and the J segment 4 bases; nucleotides outside the gene matches: 7. Germline-derived CDR1 and CDR2 are WNHNN and SYGVQD (reference sequence). In DNA form, the CDR3 reads TGCGCCAGCAGTGTAGGACAGGCGGGTTACGAGCAGTACGTC. This codes for CASSVGQAGYEQYV.

This clonotype was detected only a few times. The rearrangement uses TRBV5-1 and TRBJ2-7; 9 bases agree with TRBD2. CDR1 and CDR2 from the germline V gene are SGHRS and YFSETQ. V was pared by 6 bases and J by 0 bases, with 4 bases of the junction left unmatched. The CDR3 loop spans 14 amino acids. DNA for the CDR3: TGCGCCAGCAAATCTAGCGGGACCTCCTACGAGCAGTACGTC. As protein: CASKSSGTSYEQYV.

This clonotype was seen only a few times. This rearrangement joins TRBV5-1 to TRBJ2-3; D call uncertain. Per the germline V gene, CDR1 is SGHRS and CDR2 is YFSETQ. V shed 3 bases and J shed 6 bases, with 14 bases lying between them. The CDR3 has 14 residues. The CDR3 reads CASSYSIPSDTQYF. The CDR3 region has the DNA TGCGCCAGCAGCTACAGTATACCTTCGGATACGCAGTATTTT.

This clonotype was observed a handful of times. This rearrangement joins TRBV10-3 to TRBJ2-2; D is unclear. Germline CDR1 reads ENHRY; CDR2 reads SYGVKD. V shed 3 bases and J shed 2 bases, with 10 bases lying between them. CDR3 length: 15 amino acids. The CDR3 bases are TGTGCCATCAGTGACTTTGTGGCAAACACCGGGGAGCTGTTTTTT. It is translated as CAISDFVANTGELFF.

This clonotype came up a few times. This chain connects TRBV28 to TRBJ2-7; TRBD1 agrees at 11 bases. The germline V gene encodes CDR1 MDHEN and CDR2 SYDVKM. Unmatched junction bases numbered 3, after V lost 5 bases and J lost 6 bases. The CDR3 totals 13 residues. The CDR3 DNA is TGTGCCAGCAGTCCCGGGACAGGGGGCGAGCAGTACTTC. It is translated as CASSPGTGGEQYF.

Ten or more counts support this clonotype. The chain couples TRBV5-1 to TRBJ1-1; perhaps TRBD1 as D (6 bases). The CDR3 contains 16 residues. Looked up from germline, CDR1 is SGHRS and CDR2 is YFSETQ. Trimming pared 4 bases from V and 1 base from J, leaving 17 bases between. CDR3 sequence (DNA): TGCGCCAGCAGCCCCCCACCCCCGGGGGCGAACACTGAAGCTTTCTTT. Translating it yields CASSPPPPGANTEAFF.

This clonotype was seen many times. The chain employs TRBV29-1 and TRBJ2-5; 9 bases agree with TRBD1. The V segment lost 7 bases and the J segment 5 bases; nucleotides outside the gene matches: 11. This CDR3 has 14 amino acids. Per germline, CDR1 SQVTM and CDR2 ANQGSEA. The CDR3 is CSAKPGQGTETQYF. CDR3 coding DNA: TGCAGCGCGAAACCGGGACAGGGTACGGAGACCCAGTACTTC.

This clonotype occurred a few times. This rearrangement joins TRBV20-1 to TRBJ1-2, with D perhaps matching TRBD1 (5 bases). Trimming took 5 bases from V and 7 from J, leaving 11 bases between them. Germline CDR1 and CDR2: DFQATT and SNEGSKA (reference sequence). This CDR3 is 11 amino acids long. The chain's CDR3 is CSAPDRFGYTF. The CDR3 DNA sequence: TGCAGTGCTCCAGACAGATTTGGCTACACCTTC.

This clonotype has a count of ten or more. The rearrangement joins TRBV7-9 to TRBJ2-5; 7 bases line up with TRBD2. The CDR3 is made up of 14 amino acids. CDR1 is SEHNR, CDR2 FQNEAQ, per germline (reference sequence). The V gene end was trimmed by 5 bases and the J gene end by 4 bases; junction bases not matched to a gene: 7. CDR3 in amino acids: CASSLSGVGETQYF. In DNA, the CDR3 is TGTGCCAGCAGCCTGAGCGGGGTCGGAGAGACCCAGTACTTC.

This clonotype was seen a few times. The chain couples TRBV6-5 to TRBJ1-1; no reliable D call. The CDR3 has 14 residues. The germline V gene has CDR1 MNHEY and CDR2 SVGAGI. V gave up 0 bases and J gave up 1 base, with 6 bases separating them. The CDR3 region is CASSYSSRNTEAFF. The CDR3 DNA reads as TGTGCCAGCAGTTACTCGAGCAGGAACACTGAAGCTTTCTTT.

This clonotype has more than one count but fewer than ten. This CDR3 is CASSFDTLNTEAFF. Here the CDR3 DNA reads TGTGCCAGCAGCTTTGACACGTTGAACACTGAAGCTTTCTTT. The chain links TRBV7-9 to TRBJ1-1; unclear D gene. V was cut by 3 bases and J by 0 bases, with 8 bases left in between. This CDR3 is built from 14 residues. In germline, CDR1 is SEHNR, CDR2 FQNEAQ (reference sequence).

The chain carries TRBV6-5 and TRBJ2-2; D possibly corresponds to TRBD1 (7 bases). The germline V gene has CDR1 MNHEY and CDR2 SVGAGI. Trimming stripped 1 base from V and 7 bases from J, with 13 bases between. CDR3 length equals 15 residues. CDR3 loop: CASSYWAGGFGELFF. DNA for the CDR3: TGTGCCAGCAGTTACTGGGCAGGGGGGTTCGGGGAGCTGTTTTTT.

This clonotype has a handful of counts. The chain has TRBV20-1 and TRBJ2-1; the match to TRBD2 covers 16 bases. The CDR3 loop spans 14 amino acids. Trimming took 4 bases from V and 8 from J; bases not matched to a gene: 2. Germline lookup yields CDR1 DFQATT and CDR2 SNEGSKA (reference sequence). Written as DNA, the CDR3 is TGCAGTGCTATGGGGACTAGCGGGAGGGATGAGCAGTTCTTC. Residues: CSAMGTSGRDEQFF.

In this sample, this clonotype turned up a few times. The chain recombines TRBV20-1 with TRBJ2-7; TRBD1 matches at 7 bases. The CDR3 has 13 amino acids. Germline V gene sequence: CDR1 DFQATT, CDR2 SNEGSKA (reference sequence). V was clipped by 3 bases and J by 2 bases; unmatched bases: 4. The CDR3 DNA follows: TGCAGTGCTAGCTGGACAGGTGCCTACGAGCAGTACTTC. It translates to CSASWTGAYEQYF.

Ten or more counts support this clonotype. This chain connects TRBV12-3 or TRBV12-4 to TRBJ2-7; 9 bases map to TRBD1. V gave up 0 bases and J gave up 1 base; unmatched junction bases: 4. This CDR3 is 16 amino acids long. In DNA, the CDR3 is TGTGCCAGCAGTTTAGCTGGGACAGGGTTGTCCTACGAGCAGTACTTC. Translation: CASSLAGTGLSYEQYF.

This clonotype was recorded a few times. The J gene is TRBJ2-5, the V gene TRBV6-2 or TRBV6-3, with TRBD2 identical over 15 bases. The CDR3 is made up of 21 amino acids. Per germline, CDR1 MNHEY and CDR2 SVGEGT. V was pared by 2 bases and J by 5 bases, with 18 bases of the junction left unmatched. CDR3 residues: CASSYLRREGTSGGRRETQYF. DNA for the CDR3: TGTGCCAGCAGTTACCTACGCCGGGAAGGGACTAGCGGGGGGCGGCGGGAGACCCAGTACTTC.

This clonotype occurred many times. The V call is TRBV6-1, the J call TRBJ1-2; D remains ambiguous. CDR1 and CDR2 from the germline V gene are MNHNS and SASEGT. V lost 6 bases and J 5 bases, leaving 13 bases between the germline ends. CDR3 length equals 13 residues. In DNA form, the CDR3 reads TGTGCCAGCAGAGCGGAGGACGGGTATGGCTACACCTTC. It translates to CASRAEDGYGYTF.

A few counts support this clonotype. The CDR3 here is CATSDRDMRTVTGELFF. CDR3 in DNA: TGTGCCACCAGTGACCGCGACATGAGAACTGTCACCGGGGAGCTGTTTTTT. The chain uses TRBV24-1 and TRBJ2-2, with D hard to call. The V gene's germline CDR1 is KGHDR and CDR2 SFDVKD. V dropped 4 bases and J dropped 4 bases, with 18 bases sitting between them. There are 17 residues in the CDR3.

This clonotype was detected only a few times. CDR3 protein: CASRRGGSYEQYV. CDR3 DNA sequence: TGTGCCAGCAGAAGGGGGGGGTCCTACGAGCAGTACGTC. The chain links TRBV7-8 to TRBJ2-7; D possibly corresponds to TRBD2 (7 bases). In germline, CDR1 is SGHVS, CDR2 FQNEAQ. V lost 6 bases to trimming and J lost 1 base, with 10 bases between them. The CDR3 is made up of 13 amino acids.